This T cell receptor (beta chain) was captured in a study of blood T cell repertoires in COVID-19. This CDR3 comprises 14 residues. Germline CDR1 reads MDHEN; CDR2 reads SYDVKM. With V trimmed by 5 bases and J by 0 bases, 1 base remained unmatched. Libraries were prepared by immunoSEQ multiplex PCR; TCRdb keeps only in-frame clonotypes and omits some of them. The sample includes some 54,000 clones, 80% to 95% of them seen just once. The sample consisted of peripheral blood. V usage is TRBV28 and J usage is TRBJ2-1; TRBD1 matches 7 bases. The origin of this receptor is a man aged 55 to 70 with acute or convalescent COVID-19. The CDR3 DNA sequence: TGTGCCAGCAGTGACAGGGTCTCCTACAATGAGCAGTTCTTC. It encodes CASSDRVSYNEQFF. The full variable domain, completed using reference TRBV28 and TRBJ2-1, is DVKVTQSSRYLVKRTGEKVFLECVQDMDHENMFWYRQDPGLGLRLIYFSYDVKMKEKGDIPEGYSVSREKKERFSLILESASTNQTSMYLCASSDRVSYNEQFFGPGTRLTVL.